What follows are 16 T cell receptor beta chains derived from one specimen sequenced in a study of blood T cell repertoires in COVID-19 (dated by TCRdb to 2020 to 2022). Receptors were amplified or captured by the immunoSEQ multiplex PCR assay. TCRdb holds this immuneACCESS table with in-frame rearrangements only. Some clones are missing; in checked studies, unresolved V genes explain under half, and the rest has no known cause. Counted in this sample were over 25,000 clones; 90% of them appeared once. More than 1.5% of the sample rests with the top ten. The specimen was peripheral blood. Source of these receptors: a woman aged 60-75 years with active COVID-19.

DNA of the CDR3: TGTGCCAGCAGCCTAAGGGCCGGGACAGGGGGAAATGAGCAGTTCTTC. Its protein is CASSLRAGTGGNEQFF. The chain links TRBV7-8 to TRBJ2-1; 11 nucleotides agree with TRBD1. V shed 5 bases, J shed 7 bases, and the junction held 10 bases outside the gene matches. CDR1 is SGHVS and CDR2 is FQNEAQ in the germline V gene. The CDR3 is 16 residues long.

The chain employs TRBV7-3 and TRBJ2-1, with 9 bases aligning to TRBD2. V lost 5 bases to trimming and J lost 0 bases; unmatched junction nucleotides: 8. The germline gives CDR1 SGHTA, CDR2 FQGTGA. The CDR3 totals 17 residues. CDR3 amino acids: CASSPSGGRSSYNEQFF. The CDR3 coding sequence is TGTGCCAGCAGCCCCAGCGGGGGGAGGAGCTCCTACAATGAGCAGTTCTTC.

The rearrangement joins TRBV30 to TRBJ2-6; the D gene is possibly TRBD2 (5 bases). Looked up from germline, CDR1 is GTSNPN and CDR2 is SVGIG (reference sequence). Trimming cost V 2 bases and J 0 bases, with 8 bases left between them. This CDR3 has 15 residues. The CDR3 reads CAWSPGISGANVLTF. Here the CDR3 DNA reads TGTGCCTGGAGTCCCGGGATCTCTGGGGCCAACGTCCTGACTTTC.

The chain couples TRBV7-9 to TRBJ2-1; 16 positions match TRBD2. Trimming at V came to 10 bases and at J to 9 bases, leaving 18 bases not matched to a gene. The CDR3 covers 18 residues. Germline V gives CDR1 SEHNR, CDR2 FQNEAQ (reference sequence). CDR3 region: CATTPGLAGGRGMREQFF. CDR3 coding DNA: TGTGCCACCACGCCGGGACTAGCGGGAGGGCGGGGCATGCGTGAGCAGTTCTTC.

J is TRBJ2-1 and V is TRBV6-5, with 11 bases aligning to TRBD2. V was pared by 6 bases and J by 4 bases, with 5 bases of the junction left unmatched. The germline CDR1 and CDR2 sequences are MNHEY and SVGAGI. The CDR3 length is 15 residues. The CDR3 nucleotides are TGTGCCAGCAGCCTACTAGCGGGAGAGTACAATGAGCAGTTCTTC. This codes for CASSLLAGEYNEQFF.

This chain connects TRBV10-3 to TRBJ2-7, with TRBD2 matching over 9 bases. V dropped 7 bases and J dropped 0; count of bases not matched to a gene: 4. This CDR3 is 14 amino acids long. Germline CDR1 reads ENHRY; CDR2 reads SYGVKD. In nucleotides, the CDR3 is TGTGCCATCAAAGCGACTAGCGGCTCCTACGAGCAGTACTTC. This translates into CAIKATSGSYEQYF.

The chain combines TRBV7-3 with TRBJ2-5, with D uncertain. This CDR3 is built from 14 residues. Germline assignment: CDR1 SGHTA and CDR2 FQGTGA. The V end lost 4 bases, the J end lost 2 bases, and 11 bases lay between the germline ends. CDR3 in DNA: TGTGCCAGCAGCTACCTACTCTGTCAAGAGACCCAGTACTTC. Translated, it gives CASSYLLCQETQYF.

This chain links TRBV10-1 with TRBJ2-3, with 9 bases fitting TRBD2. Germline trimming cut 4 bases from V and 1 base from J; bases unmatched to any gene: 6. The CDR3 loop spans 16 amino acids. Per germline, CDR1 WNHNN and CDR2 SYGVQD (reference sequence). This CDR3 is CASSVGAGGGTDTQYF. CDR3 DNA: TGCGCCAGCAGTGTAGGAGCGGGAGGAGGCACAGATACGCAGTATTTT.

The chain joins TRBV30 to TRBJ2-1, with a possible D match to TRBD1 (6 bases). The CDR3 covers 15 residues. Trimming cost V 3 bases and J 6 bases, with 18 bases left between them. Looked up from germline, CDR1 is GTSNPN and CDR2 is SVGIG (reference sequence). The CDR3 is CAWSELVGALNEQFF. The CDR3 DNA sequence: TGTGCCTGGAGCGAACTAGTGGGGGCCCTCAATGAGCAGTTCTTC.

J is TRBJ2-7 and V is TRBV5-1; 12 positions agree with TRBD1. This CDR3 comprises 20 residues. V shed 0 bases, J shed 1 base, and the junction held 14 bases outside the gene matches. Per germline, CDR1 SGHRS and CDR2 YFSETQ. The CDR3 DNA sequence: TGCGCCAGCAGCTTGGCTACCTCCGGGACAGGGGGCTCACTTTCCTACGAGCAGTACTTC. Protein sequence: CASSLATSGTGGSLSYEQYF.

The CDR3 nucleotides read TGTGCCAGCAGTGTGCCCTCTGGGGGACTAAAATCGATCGGCGGGTTCTTC. As protein: CASSVPSGGLKSIGGFF. This chain joins TRBV6-1 and TRBJ2-1; 7 bases line up with TRBD2. Germline CDR1 MNHNS, CDR2 SASEGT. J lost 15 bases, V lost 4 bases, and 24 bases had no gene match. The CDR3 has 17 residues.

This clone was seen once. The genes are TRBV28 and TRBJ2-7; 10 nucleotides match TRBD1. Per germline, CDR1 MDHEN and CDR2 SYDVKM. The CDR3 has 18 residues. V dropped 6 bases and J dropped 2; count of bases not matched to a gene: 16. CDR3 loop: CASRGAGTGVKGTYEQYF. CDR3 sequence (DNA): TGTGCCAGCAGGGGAGCCGGGACAGGGGTTAAGGGGACCTACGAGCAGTACTTC.

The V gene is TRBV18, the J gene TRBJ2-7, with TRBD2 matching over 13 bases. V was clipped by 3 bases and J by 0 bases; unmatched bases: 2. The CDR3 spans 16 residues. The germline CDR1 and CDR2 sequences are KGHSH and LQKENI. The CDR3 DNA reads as TGTGCCAGCTCACCCGGACTAGCGGGGGTCTCCTACGAGCAGTACTTC. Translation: CASSPGLAGVSYEQYF.

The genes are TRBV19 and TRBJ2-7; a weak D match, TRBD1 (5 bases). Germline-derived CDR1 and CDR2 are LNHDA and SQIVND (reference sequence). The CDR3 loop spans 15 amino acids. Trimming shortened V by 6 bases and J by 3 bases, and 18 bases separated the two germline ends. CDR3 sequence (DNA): TGTGCCAGTAGGCCTACACCGAGCAGGGTCTACGAGCAGTACTTC. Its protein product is CASRPTPSRVYEQYF.

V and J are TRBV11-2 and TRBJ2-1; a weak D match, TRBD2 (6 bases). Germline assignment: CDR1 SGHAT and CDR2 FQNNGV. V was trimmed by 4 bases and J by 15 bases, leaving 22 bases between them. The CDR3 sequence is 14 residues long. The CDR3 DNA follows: TGTGCCAGCAGCTCCACCCCCTGGCCCGGGAGCCCGTTCTTC. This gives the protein CASSSTPWPGSPFF.

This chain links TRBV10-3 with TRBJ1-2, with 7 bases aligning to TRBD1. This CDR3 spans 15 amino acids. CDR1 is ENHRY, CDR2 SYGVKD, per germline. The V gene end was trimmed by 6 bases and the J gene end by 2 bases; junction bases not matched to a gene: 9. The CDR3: CAIRRQGSANYGYTF. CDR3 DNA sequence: TGTGCCATCAGGAGACAGGGAAGCGCAAACTATGGCTACACCTTC.